This TCR beta chain is from a study of blood T cell repertoires in COVID-19. About the research overall: From the United States, Italy and Spain came samples of acute and convalescent COVID-19. T cells, B-cell-depleted T cells, or PBMCs supplied cDNA or gDNA.

This clone was counted a few times. Trimming cost V 3 bases and J 2 bases, with 4 bases left between them. The CDR3 loop spans 11 amino acids. CDR1 and CDR2 (germline): DFQATT, SNEGSKA (reference sequence). Per the authors' pipeline: The authors estimated nucleated cell counts from reference gene primer amplification. Clones were read by immunoSEQ multiplex PCR, and TCRdb kept only the in-frame ones, dropping some. That table is the source of V, J and clone size, and D and trimming were worked out from the DNA. The repertoire holds some 41,000 clones, with 86% as singletons. The chain employs TRBV20-1 and TRBJ1-2; D is unresolved. The clonotype comes from a human donor in a cohort sampled during active COVID-19. What was sequenced was peripheral blood. CDR3 nucleotides: TGCAGTGCTAGCCAGAACTATGGCTACACCTTC. Protein: CSASQNYGYTF.